This T cell receptor beta chain was sequenced in a study of blood T cells in healthy people across ages. General study results and limits: Naive T cell percentage showed a strong correlation with the diversity of TCR beta.

This CDR3 is built from 12 residues. Germline V gives CDR1 DFQATT, CDR2 SNEGSKA (reference sequence). Deletions cut 5 bases from V and 8 bases from J, with 15 bases between. Donation came from healthy Caucasian individuals in Russia who were aged about 6 to 95. Of note for this clonotype: Its antigen is currently unknown.

The authors ran a second PCR of roughly 6 to 12 cycles using a sample-barcoded 5' primer and a J-beta primer mix. TCRdb re-derived calls from the 5' RACE reads in MiXCR, one entry per CDR3 protein. The sample yields about 810,000 distinct CDR3 sequences, about 36% seen once. The source of this sequence is a man in his late teens or twenties in good health. Sequenced material: blood. The V call is TRBV20-1, the J call TRBJ1-2, with D perhaps matching TRBD1 (5 bases). This CDR3 reads CSASGTLRGYTF. The CDR3 bases are TGCAGTGCTTCCGGGACGCTGAGGGGCTACACCTTC.